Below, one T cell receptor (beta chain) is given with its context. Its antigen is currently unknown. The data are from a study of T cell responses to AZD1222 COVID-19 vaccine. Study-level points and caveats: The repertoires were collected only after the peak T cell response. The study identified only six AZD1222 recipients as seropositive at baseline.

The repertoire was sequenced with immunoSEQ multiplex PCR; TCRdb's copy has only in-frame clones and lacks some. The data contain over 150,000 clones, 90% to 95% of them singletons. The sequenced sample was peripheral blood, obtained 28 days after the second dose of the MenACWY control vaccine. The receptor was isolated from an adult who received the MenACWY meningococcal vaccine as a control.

In nucleotides, the CDR3 is TGTGCCAGCAGCCCCCAGGGAAGTAACACTGAAGCTTTCTTT. Translating gives CASSPQGSNTEAFF. The genes are TRBV7-2 and TRBJ1-1; TRBD1 might be the D (5 bases). The CDR3 spans 14 residues. Trimming pared 5 bases from V and 2 bases from J, leaving 12 bases between. Germline assignment: CDR1 SGHTA and CDR2 FQGNSA.